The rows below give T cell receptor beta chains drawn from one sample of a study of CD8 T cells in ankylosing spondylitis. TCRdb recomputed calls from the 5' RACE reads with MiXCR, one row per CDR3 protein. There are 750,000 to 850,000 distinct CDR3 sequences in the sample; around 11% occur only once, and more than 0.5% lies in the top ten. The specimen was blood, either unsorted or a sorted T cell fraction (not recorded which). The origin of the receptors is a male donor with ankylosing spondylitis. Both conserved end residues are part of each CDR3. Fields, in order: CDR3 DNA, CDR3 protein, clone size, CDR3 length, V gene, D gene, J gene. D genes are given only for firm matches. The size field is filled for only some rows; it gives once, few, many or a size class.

TGTGCCAGCAGTGGGACTAGCGGTACCTACAATGAGCAGTTCTTC | CASSGTSGTYNEQFF | many | 15 | TRBV12-3/TRBV12-4 | TRBD2 | TRBJ2-1
TGTGCCAGCAGCGAATCGCCTCTCGGTACAGATACGCAGTATTTT | CASSESPLGTDTQYF | few | 15 | TRBV9 | . | TRBJ2-3
TGTGCCAGCAGCTTGGGACCACTGAACACTGAAGCTTTCTTT | CASSLGPLNTEAFF | many | 14 | TRBV7-2 | . | TRBJ1-1
TGTGCCAGCAGCTGGGGACAGGGGGACGCCCAGTACTTC | CASSWGQGDAQYF | few | 13 | TRBV5-5 | TRBD1 | TRBJ2-5
TGTGCCACCAGCCCAGGACGATCGGATAATCAGCCCCAGCATTTT | CATSPGRSDNQPQHF | . | 15 | TRBV15 | . | TRBJ1-5
TGTGCTAGCAGCAAAATCCAGGCAGATACGCAGTATTTT | CASSKIQADTQYF | few | 13 | TRBV7-7 | . | TRBJ2-3
TGTGCCAGCAGGGAGGAGATGGGGTACTACAATGAGCAGTTCTTC | CASREEMGYYNEQFF | few | 15 | TRBV6-1 | . | TRBJ2-1
TGTGCCAGCAGCTTAGGGGTTTCTAATGAAAAACTGTTTTTT | CASSLGVSNEKLFF | . | 14 | TRBV7-9 | . | TRBJ1-4
TGTGCCAGCGGGGGGGTACTAGGACTCGAGCAGTACTTC | CASGGVLGLEQYF | few | 13 | TRBV7-2 | TRBD2 | TRBJ2-7
TGCGCCAGCGCTTCCGGGACAGACTCTACAACTAATGAAAAACTGTTTTTT | CASASGTDSTTNEKLFF | . | 17 | TRBV5-1 | TRBD1 | TRBJ1-4
TGTGCCAGCAGCTCGGGACAGGGGCATGGCTACACCTTC | CASSSGQGHGYTF | many | 13 | TRBV7-2 | TRBD1 | TRBJ1-2
TGTGCCAGCAGCTTAAGAAGACTAGCGGGGGGGCCGGGGGGTACGCAGTATTTT | CASSLRRLAGGPGGTQYF | few | 18 | TRBV7-8 | TRBD2 | TRBJ2-3
TGCAGCGTTCGGTTGCCAGTGAACGAGCAGTACTTC | CSVRLPVNEQYF | many | 12 | TRBV29-1 | . | TRBJ2-7
TGTGCCAGCACCCGGACTAGCGGGAGATACAATGAGCAGTTCTTC | CASTRTSGRYNEQFF | . | 15 | TRBV6-2/TRBV6-3 | TRBD2 | TRBJ2-1
TGCGCCAGCAGCCAAGATTTAGGGGGGGTCACAGATACGCAGTATTTT | CASSQDLGGVTDTQYF | few | 16 | TRBV4-3 | . | TRBJ2-3
TGCAGTGCTAGAGACACTGGACAGTATAGCAATCAGCCCCAGCATTTT | CSARDTGQYSNQPQHF | . | 16 | TRBV20-1 | . | TRBJ1-5
TGTGCCAGCAGCTTCTCTAGCGTTCCCCCCGGATTCTACGAGCAGTACTTC | CASSFSSVPPGFYEQYF | . | 17 | TRBV7-2 | . | TRBJ2-7
TGCGCCAGCAGCCCCAGGCGCGGGACAGGGACCGGCTACACCTTC | CASSPRRGTGTGYTF | few | 15 | TRBV5-1 | TRBD1 | TRBJ1-2
TGTGCCAGCAGCTCCGGAGGGGACGTGGCGCAGTATTTT | CASSSGGDVAQYF | few | 13 | TRBV7-2 | . | TRBJ2-3
TGTGCCAGCAGCTTAAATCGGGGGCGATTTAACTACGAGCAGTACTTC | CASSLNRGRFNYEQYF | few | 16 | TRBV11-2 | . | TRBJ2-7
TGTGCCAGCAGCAGGACAGGGCTCTATAATTCACCCCTCCACTTT | CASSRTGLYNSPLHF | few | 15 | TRBV9 | TRBD1 | TRBJ1-6
TGTGCCAGCAGTTCCCCCGCCCTGGTTAGGCAGTACTTC | CASSSPALVRQYF | few | 13 | TRBV28 | . | TRBJ2-4
TGCAGCGTTGATGACTTACGCTCCTACAATGAGCAGTTCTTC | CSVDDLRSYNEQFF | many | 14 | TRBV29-1 | . | TRBJ2-1
TGTGCCAGCAGCTTAGAGAGGGATGTCGAGCAGTACTTC | CASSLERDVEQYF | . | 13 | TRBV7-2 | . | TRBJ2-7
TGTGCCAGCACCGACGCTCGATATCCGGATTACAATGAGCAGTTCTTC | CASTDARYPDYNEQFF | . | 16 | TRBV12-3/TRBV12-4 | . | TRBJ2-1
TGTGCCAGCAGTTATCGTCCCTTGGGATCCTATGGCTACACCTTC | CASSYRPLGSYGYTF | few | 15 | TRBV6-2/TRBV6-3 | . | TRBJ1-2
TGCAGTGCTCGCGGGAGGTACACTGAAGCTTTCTTT | CSARGRYTEAFF | . | 12 | TRBV20-1 | . | TRBJ1-1
TGTGCCAGCTCACCCCCGGAGCGTGGACGTCCAGAGACCCAGTACTTC | CASSPPERGRPETQYF | . | 16 | TRBV18 | . | TRBJ2-5
TGTGCCAGCGGAGATAGGGACAGGTATAATGGCTACACCTTC | CASGDRDRYNGYTF | few | 14 | TRBV7-2 | TRBD1 | TRBJ1-2
TGCAGTGCTAGATGGGACAGGAACCTCTACGAGCAGTACTTC | CSARWDRNLYEQYF | few | 14 | TRBV20-1 | TRBD1 | TRBJ2-7
TGTGCCAGCAGCGTAGGGGCCACAGATACGCAGTATTTT | CASSVGATDTQYF | . | 13 | TRBV9 | . | TRBJ2-3
TGCAGTGCTAGAGACCTCCAGTCGGGACATCGGAACTATGGCTACACCTTC | CSARDLQSGHRNYGYTF | . | 17 | TRBV20-1 | . | TRBJ1-2
TGTGCCAGCAGCGAAACCCCTAGGTGCAGGCGAAGCTCCTACGAGCAGTACTTC | CASSETPRCRRSSYEQYF | once | 18 | TRBV11-2 | . | TRBJ2-7
TGTGCCACCAGCACGCGCGACAGGGGATCTGATACGCAGTATTTT | CATSTRDRGSDTQYF | . | 15 | TRBV15 | TRBD1 | TRBJ2-3
TGCAGTGCGCCTCGGGACCGCAACTCCTACGAGCAGTACTTC | CSAPRDRNSYEQYF | many | 14 | TRBV20-1 | . | TRBJ2-7
TGTGCCAGCAGCCCACAAGGAACCAGGGAAGAGACCCAGTACTTC | CASSPQGTREETQYF | . | 15 | TRBV14 | . | TRBJ2-5
TGCAGTGCCCCCCGTGGCGGATACTCTTACAATGAGCAGTTCTTC | CSAPRGGYSYNEQFF | . | 15 | TRBV20-1 | . | TRBJ2-1
TGTGCCAGCAGTGAATATTTAGAGAGCAATCAGCCCCAGCATTTT | CASSEYLESNQPQHF | . | 15 | TRBV6-1 | . | TRBJ1-5
TGCGCCAGCAGCCTCAAGTTGGGGGGGGACACAGATACGCAGTATTTT | CASSLKLGGDTDTQYF | . | 16 | TRBV5-1 | TRBD2 | TRBJ2-3
TGTGCCACCAGTGCGGGACTCGGCCCCTACGAGCAGTACTTC | CATSAGLGPYEQYF | . | 14 | TRBV15 | . | TRBJ2-7
TGCGCCAGCAGCCCGTGGACAGGGCAGTCCAATGGCTACACCTTC | CASSPWTGQSNGYTF | . | 15 | TRBV5-1 | TRBD1 | TRBJ1-2
TGTGCCAGCAGCTCGGGTCTTGAGCAGTTCTTC | CASSSGLEQFF | many | 11 | TRBV6-6 | . | TRBJ2-1
TGCGCCAGCAGCTTGGCTAAACTGAACACTGAAGCTTTCTTT | CASSLAKLNTEAFF | few | 14 | TRBV5-1 | . | TRBJ1-1
TGTGCCAGCAGTGACATCAGCTCCTATAATTCACCCCTCCACTTT | CASSDISSYNSPLHF | . | 15 | TRBV28 | . | TRBJ1-6
TGCGCCAGCAGCTTGGCGGGACTAGCAATCCAAGAGACCCAGTACTTC | CASSLAGLAIQETQYF | . | 16 | TRBV5-1 | TRBD2 | TRBJ2-5
TGTGCCAGCAGCTTCGGATCGAACTATGGCTACACCTTC | CASSFGSNYGYTF | . | 13 | TRBV7-2 | . | TRBJ1-2
TGTGCCATCAGTCCCCGGGCCACAAACACACCCCTCCACTTT | CAISPRATNTPLHF | few | 14 | TRBV10-3 | . | TRBJ1-6
TGTGCCAGCAGCCAAGACCTAGCGGCCTTCTACGAGCAGTACTTC | CASSQDLAAFYEQYF | . | 15 | TRBV4-2 | TRBD2 | TRBJ2-7
TGTGCCTCTACATTCCGGGACAGAGATTCACCCCTCCACTTT | CASTFRDRDSPLHF | . | 14 | TRBV6-1 | TRBD1 | TRBJ1-6
TGTGCCAGCATCCGAGGGGGGGGCCCCCGTACGCAGTATTTT | CASIRGGGPRTQYF | many | 14 | TRBV12-3/TRBV12-4 | . | TRBJ2-3